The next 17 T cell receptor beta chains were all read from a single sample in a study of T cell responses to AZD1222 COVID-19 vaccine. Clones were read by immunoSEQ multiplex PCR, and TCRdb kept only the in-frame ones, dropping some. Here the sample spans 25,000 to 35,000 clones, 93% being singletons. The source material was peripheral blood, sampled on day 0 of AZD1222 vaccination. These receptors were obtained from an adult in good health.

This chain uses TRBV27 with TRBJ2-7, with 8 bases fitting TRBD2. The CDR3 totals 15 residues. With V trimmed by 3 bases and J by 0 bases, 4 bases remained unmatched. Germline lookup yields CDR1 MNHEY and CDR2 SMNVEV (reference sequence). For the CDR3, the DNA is TGTGCCAGCAGTTTGCGGGGGGTCGGCTCCTACGAGCAGTACTTC. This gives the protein CASSLRGVGSYEQYF.

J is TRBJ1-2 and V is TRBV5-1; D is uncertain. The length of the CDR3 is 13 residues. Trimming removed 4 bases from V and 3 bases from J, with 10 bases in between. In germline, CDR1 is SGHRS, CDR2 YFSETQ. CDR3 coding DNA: TGCGCCAGCAGCCAGGACGGAGACTATGGCTACACCTTC. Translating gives CASSQDGDYGYTF.

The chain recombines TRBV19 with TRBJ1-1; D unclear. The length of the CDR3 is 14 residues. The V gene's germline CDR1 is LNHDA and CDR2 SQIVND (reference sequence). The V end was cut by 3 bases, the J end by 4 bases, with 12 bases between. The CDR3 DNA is TGTGCCAGTAGTATGAAGGGTAGAAGCACTGAAGCTTTCTTT. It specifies CASSMKGRSTEAFF. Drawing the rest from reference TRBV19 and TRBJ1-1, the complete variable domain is DGGITQSPKYLFRKEGQNVTLSCEQNLNHDAMYWYRQDPGQGLRLIYYSQIVNDFQKGDIAEGYSVSREKKESFPLTVTSAQKNPTAFYLCASSMKGRSTEAFFGQGTRLTVV.

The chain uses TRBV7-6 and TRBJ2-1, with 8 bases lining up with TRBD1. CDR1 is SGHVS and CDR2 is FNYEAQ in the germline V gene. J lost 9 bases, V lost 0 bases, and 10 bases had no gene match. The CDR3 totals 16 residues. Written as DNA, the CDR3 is TGTGCCAGCAGCTTAGCGGGGACAGGTGGGGGTGTTGAGCAGTTCTTC. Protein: CASSLAGTGGGVEQFF.

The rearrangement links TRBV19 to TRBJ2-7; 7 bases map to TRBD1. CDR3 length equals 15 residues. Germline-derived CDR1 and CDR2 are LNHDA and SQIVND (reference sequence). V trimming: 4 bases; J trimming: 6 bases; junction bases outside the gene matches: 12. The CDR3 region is CASSTPRTGPPEQYF. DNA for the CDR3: TGTGCCAGTAGTACCCCCCGGACAGGACCCCCCGAGCAGTACTTC.

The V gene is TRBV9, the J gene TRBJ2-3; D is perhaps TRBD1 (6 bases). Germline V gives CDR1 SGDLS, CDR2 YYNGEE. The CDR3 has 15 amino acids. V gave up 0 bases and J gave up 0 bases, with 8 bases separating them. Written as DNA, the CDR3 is TGTGCCAGCAGCGTAGTAACAGGGAGCACAGATACGCAGTATTTT. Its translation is CASSVVTGSTDTQYF.

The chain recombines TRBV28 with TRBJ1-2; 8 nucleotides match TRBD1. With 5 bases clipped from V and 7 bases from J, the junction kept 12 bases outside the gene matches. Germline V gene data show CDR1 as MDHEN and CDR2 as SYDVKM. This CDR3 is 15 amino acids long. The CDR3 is CASSPRTGRERGYTF. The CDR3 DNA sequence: TGTGCCAGCAGTCCGCGGACAGGGCGGGAGCGTGGCTACACCTTC.

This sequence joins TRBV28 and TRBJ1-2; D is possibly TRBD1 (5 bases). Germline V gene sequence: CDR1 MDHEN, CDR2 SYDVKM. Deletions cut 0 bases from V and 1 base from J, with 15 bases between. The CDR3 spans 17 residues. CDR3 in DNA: TGTGCCAGCAGTTTATGGCTAGGGGCAGGGCGTAACTATGGCTACACCTTC. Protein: CASSLWLGAGRNYGYTF.

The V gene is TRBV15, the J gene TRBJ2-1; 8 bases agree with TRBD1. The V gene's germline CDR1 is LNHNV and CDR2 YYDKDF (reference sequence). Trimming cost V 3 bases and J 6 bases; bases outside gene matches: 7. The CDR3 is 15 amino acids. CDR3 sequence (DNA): TGTGCCACCAGCAGCCCCCGGACAGGGCTCAATGAGCAGTTCTTC. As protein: CATSSPRTGLNEQFF.

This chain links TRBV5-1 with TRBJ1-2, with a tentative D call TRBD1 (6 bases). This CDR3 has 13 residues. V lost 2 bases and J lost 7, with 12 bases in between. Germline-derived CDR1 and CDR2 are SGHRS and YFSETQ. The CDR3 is CASSFAGGFGYTF. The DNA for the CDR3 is TGCGCCAGCAGCTTTGCGGGGGGCTTTGGCTACACCTTC.

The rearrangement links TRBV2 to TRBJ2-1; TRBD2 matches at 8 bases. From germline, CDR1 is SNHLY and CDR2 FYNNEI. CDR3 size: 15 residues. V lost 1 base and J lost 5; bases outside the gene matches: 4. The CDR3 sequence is CASSEGLAGDNEQFF. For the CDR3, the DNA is TGTGCCAGCAGTGAAGGGCTAGCGGGCGACAATGAGCAGTTCTTC.

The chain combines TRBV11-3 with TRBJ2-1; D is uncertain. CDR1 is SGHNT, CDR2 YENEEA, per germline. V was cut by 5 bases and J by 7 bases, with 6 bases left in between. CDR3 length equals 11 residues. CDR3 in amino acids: CASSVSNEQFF. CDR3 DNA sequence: TGTGCCAGCAGCGTCTCGAATGAGCAGTTCTTC. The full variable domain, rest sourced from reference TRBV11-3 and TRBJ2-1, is EAGVVQSPRYKIIEKKQPVAFWCNPISGHNTLYWYLQNLGQGPELLIRYENEEAVDDSQLPKDRFSAERLKGVDSTLKIQPAELGDSAVYLCASSVSNEQFFGPGTRLTVL.

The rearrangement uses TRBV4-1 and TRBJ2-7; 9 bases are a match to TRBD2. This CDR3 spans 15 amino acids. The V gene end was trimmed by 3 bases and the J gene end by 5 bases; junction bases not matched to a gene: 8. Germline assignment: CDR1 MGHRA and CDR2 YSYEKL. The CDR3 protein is CASSQGPRLADEQYF. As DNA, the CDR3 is TGCGCCAGCAGCCAGGGACCACGACTAGCGGACGAGCAGTACTTC.

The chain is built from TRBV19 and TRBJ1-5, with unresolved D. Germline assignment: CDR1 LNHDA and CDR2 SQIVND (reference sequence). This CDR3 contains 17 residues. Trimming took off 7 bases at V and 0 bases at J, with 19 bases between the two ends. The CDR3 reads CASTPDEGTFSNQPQHF. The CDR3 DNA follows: TGTGCCAGTACCCCTGACGAGGGAACCTTTAGCAATCAGCCCCAGCATTTT. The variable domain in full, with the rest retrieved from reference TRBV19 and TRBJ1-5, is DGGITQSPKYLFRKEGQNVTLSCEQNLNHDAMYWYRQDPGQGLRLIYYSQIVNDFQKGDIAEGYSVSREKKESFPLTVTSAQKNPTAFYLCASTPDEGTFSNQPQHFGDGTRLSIL.

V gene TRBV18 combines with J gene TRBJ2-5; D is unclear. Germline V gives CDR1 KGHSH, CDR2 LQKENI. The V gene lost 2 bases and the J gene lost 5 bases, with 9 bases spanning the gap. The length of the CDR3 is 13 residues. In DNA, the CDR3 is TGTGCCAGCTCACCAGGCCTGGAGGAGACCCAGTACTTC. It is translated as CASSPGLEETQYF.

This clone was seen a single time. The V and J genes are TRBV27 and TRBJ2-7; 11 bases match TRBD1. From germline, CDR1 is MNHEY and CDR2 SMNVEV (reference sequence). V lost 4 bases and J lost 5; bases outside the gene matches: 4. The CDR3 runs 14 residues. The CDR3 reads CASSSPGQGDEQYF. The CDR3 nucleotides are TGTGCCAGCAGTTCGCCGGGACAGGGGGACGAGCAGTACTTC.

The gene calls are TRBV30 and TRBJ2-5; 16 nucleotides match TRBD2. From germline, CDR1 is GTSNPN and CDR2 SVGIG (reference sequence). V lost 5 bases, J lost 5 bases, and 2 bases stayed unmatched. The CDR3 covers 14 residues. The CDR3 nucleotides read TGTGCCTGGGGGACTAGCGGGAGGGCCGAGACCCAGTACTTC. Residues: CAWGTSGRAETQYF.